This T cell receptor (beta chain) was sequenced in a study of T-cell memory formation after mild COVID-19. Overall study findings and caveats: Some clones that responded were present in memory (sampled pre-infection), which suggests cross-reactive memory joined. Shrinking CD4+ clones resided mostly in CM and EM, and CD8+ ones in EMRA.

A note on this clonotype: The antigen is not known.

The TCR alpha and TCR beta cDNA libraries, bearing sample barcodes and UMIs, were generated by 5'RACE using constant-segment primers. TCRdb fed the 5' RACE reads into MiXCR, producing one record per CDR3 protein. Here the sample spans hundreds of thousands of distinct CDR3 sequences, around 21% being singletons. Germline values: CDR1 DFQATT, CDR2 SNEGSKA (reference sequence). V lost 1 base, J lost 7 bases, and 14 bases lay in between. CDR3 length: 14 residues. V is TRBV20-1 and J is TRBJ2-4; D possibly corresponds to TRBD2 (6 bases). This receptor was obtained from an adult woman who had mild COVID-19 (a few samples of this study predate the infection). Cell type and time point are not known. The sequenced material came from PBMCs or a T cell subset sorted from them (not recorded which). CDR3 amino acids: CSARVAGTTNIQYF. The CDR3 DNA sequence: TGCAGTGCTAGAGTCGCGGGGACGACGAACATTCAGTACTTC.